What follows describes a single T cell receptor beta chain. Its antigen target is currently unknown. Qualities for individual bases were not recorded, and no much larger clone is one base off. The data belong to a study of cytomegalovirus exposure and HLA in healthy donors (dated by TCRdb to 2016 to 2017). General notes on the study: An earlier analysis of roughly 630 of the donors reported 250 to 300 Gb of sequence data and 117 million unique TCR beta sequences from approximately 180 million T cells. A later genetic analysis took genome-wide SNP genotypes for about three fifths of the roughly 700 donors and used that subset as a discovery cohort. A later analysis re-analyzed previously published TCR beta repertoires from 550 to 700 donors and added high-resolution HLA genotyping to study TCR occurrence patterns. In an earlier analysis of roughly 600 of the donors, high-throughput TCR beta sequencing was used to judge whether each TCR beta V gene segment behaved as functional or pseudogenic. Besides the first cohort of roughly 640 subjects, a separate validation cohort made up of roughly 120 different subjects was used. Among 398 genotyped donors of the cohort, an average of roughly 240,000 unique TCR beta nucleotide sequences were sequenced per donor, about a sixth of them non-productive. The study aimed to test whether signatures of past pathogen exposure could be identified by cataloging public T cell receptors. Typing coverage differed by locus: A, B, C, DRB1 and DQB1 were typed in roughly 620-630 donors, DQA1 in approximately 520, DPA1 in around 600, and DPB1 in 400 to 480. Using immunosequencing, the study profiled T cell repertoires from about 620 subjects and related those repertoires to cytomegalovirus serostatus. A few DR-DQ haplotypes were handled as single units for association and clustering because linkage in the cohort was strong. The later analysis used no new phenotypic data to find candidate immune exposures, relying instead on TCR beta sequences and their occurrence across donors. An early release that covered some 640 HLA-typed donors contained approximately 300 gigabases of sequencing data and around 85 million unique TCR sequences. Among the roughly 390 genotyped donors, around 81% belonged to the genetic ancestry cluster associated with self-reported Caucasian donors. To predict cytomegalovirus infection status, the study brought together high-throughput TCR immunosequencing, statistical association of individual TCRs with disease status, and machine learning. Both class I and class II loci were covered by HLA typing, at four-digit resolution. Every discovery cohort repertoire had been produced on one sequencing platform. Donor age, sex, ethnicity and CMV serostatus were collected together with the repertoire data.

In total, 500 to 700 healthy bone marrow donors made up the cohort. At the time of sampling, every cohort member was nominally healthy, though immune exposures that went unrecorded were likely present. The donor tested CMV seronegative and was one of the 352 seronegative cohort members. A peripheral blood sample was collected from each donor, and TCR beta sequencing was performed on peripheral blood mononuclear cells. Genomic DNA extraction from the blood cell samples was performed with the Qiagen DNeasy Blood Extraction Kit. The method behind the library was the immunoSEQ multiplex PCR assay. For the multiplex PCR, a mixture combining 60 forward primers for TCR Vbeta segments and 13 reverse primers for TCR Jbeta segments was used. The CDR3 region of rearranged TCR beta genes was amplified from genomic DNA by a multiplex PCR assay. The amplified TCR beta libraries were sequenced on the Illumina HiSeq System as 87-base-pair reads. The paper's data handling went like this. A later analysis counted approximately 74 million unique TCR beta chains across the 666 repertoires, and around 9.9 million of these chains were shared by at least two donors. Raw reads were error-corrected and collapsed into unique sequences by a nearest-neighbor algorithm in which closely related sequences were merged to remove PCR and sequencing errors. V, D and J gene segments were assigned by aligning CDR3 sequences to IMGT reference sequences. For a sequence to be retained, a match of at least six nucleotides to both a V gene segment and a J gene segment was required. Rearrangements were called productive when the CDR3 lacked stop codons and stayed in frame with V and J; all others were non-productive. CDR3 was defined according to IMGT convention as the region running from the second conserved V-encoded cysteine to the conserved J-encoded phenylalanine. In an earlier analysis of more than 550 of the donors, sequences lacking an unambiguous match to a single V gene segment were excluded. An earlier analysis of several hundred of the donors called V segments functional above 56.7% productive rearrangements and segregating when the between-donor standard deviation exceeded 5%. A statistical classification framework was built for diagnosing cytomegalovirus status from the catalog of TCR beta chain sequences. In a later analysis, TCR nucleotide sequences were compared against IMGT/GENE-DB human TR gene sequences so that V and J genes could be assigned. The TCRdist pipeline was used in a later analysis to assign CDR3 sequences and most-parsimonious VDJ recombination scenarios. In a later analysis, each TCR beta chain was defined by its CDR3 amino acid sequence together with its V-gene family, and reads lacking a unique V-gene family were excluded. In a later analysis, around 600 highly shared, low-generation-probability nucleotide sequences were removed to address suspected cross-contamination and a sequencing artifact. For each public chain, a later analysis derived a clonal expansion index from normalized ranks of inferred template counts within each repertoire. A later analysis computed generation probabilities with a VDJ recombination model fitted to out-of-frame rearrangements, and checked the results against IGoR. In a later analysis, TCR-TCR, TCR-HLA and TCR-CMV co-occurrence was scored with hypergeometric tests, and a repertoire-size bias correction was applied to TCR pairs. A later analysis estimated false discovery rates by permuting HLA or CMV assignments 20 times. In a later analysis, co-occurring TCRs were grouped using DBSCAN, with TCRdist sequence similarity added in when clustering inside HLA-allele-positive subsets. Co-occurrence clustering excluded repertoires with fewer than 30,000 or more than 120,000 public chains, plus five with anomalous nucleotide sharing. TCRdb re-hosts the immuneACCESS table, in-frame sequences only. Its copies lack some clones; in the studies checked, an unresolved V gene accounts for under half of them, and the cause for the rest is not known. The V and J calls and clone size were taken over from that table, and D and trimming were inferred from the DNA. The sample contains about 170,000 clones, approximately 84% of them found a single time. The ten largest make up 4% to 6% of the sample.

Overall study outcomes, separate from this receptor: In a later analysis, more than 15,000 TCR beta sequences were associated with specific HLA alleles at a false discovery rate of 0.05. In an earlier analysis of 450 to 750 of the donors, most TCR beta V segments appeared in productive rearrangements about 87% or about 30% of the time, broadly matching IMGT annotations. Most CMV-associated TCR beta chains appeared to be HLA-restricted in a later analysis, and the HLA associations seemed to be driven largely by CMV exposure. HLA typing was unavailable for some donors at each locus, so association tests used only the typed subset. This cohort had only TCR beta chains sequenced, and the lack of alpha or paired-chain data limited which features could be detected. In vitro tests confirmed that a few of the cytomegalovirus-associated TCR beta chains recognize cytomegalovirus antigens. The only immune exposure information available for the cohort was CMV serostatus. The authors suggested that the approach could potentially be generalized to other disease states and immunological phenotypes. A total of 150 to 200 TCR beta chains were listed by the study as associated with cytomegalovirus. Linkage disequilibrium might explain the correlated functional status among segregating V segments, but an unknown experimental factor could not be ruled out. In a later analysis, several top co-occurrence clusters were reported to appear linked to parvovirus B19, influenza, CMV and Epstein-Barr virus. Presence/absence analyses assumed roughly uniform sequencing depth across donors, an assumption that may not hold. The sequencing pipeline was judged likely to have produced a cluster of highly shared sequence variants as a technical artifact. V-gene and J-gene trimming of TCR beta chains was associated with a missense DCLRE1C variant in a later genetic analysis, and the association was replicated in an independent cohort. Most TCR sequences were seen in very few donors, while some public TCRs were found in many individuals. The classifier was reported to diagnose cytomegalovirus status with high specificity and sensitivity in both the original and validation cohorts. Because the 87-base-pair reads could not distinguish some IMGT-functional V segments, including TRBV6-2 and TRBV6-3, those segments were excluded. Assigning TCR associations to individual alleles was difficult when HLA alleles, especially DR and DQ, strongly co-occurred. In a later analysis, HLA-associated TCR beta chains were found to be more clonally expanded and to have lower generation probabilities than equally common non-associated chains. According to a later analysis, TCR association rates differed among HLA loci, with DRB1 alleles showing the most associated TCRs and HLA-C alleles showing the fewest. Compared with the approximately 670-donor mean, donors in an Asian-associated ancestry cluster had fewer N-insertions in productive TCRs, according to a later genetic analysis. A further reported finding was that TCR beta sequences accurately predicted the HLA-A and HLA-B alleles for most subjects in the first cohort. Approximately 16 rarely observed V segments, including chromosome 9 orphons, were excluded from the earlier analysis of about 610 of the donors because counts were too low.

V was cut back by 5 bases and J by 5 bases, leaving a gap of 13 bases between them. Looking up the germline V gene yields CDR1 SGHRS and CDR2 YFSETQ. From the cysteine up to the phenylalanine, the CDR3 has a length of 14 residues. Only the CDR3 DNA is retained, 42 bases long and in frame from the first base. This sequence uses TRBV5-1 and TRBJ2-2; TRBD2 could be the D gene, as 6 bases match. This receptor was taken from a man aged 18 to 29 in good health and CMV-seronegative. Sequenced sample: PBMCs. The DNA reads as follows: TGCGCCAGCAGGCGCGGGAAAGGGACCGGGGAGCTGTTTTTT. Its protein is CASRRGKGTGELFF.